These 27 T cell receptor beta chains were sequenced from one sample in a study of control samples from healthy donors and cancer patients. Method: immunoSEQ multiplex PCR; TCRdb's copy keeps in-frame clones and lacks some. The sample yields tens of thousands of clones, about 88% seen once. Sample: PBMCs. All receptors come from a woman between 45 and 60 years old with colorectal cancer.

The chain uses TRBV2 and TRBJ1-4; 8 nucleotides align to TRBD1. The V and J ends lost 6 bases and 0 bases, in that order; junction bases with no gene match: 6. The CDR3 extends over 16 amino acids. The V gene's germline CDR1 is SNHLY and CDR2 FYNNEI. The DNA for the CDR3 is TGTGCCAGCAGGGAACAGGGGGGACCAACTAATGAAAAACTGTTTTTT. It specifies CASREQGGPTNEKLFF.

The chain recombines TRBV7-2 with TRBJ1-5; 8 bases agree with TRBD1. V dropped 5 bases and J dropped 6; count of bases not matched to a gene: 6. CDR1 and CDR2 from the germline V gene are SGHTA and FQGNSA. There are 14 residues in the CDR3. CDR3 residues: CASSVRQGSQPQHF. The DNA for the CDR3 is TGTGCCAGCAGCGTACGACAGGGGAGTCAGCCCCAGCATTTT.

The chain carries TRBV5-1 and TRBJ1-4, with D unresolved. CDR1 and CDR2 from the germline V gene are SGHRS and YFSETQ. V lost 0 bases, J lost 4 bases, and 7 bases lay in between. This CDR3 is built from 14 residues. This chain's CDR3 is CASSLDGINEKLFF. CDR3 bases: TGCGCCAGCAGCTTGGACGGTATTAATGAAAAACTGTTTTTT.

This chain uses TRBV7-9 with TRBJ1-1; D is unresolved. V was clipped by 3 bases and J by 1 base, with 6 bases between them. CDR1 and CDR2 from the germline V gene are SEHNR and FQNEAQ (reference sequence). The CDR3 is made up of 13 amino acids. The CDR3 protein is CASSLEGNTEAFF. The CDR3 nucleotides are TGTGCCAGCAGCTTGGAGGGGAACACTGAAGCTTTCTTT.

The rearrangement joins TRBV5-6 to TRBJ2-3; D is perhaps TRBD2 (7 bases). Between the trimmed V and J ends, which lost 4 bases and 3 bases, there was a span of 12 bases. This CDR3 spans 14 amino acids. Germline V gene data show CDR1 as SGHDT and CDR2 as YYEEEE. The CDR3 coding sequence is TGTGCCAGCAGCAGAGGGGGGGCAACAGATACGCAGTATTTT. This gives the protein CASSRGGATDTQYF. The full variable domain, rest sourced from reference TRBV5-6 and TRBJ2-3, is DAGVTQSPTHLIKTRGQQVTLRCSPKSGHDTVSWYQQALGQGPQFIFQYYEEEERQRGNFPDRFSGHQFPNYSSELNVNALLLGDSALYLCASSRGGATDTQYFGPGTRLTVL.

The chain is built from TRBV7-3 and TRBJ2-2, with D tentatively TRBD1 (6 bases). V was cut by 4 bases and J by 2 bases, with 11 bases left in between. Germline values: CDR1 SGHTA, CDR2 FQGTGA. The CDR3 runs to 15 residues. The CDR3: CASSSQGKNTGELFF. CDR3 bases: TGTGCCAGCAGCTCTCAGGGGAAAAACACCGGGGAGCTGTTTTTT.

The rearrangement uses TRBV19 and TRBJ2-7; D might be TRBD1 (6 bases). This CDR3 has 13 residues. CDR1 is LNHDA, CDR2 SQIVND, per germline (reference sequence). V was pared by 6 bases and J by 6 bases, with 15 bases between. The CDR3 sequence: CASSMIQGGEQYV. The CDR3 DNA follows: TGTGCCAGTAGCATGATACAGGGTGGCGAGCAGTACGTC.

This clone was recorded once. The chain links TRBV30 to TRBJ2-1, with D uncertain. CDR3 length: 12 residues. Germline V CDR1 and CDR2: GTSNPN, SVGIG (reference sequence). Trimming pared 3 bases from V and 4 bases from J, leaving 7 bases between. CDR3 nucleotide sequence: TGTGCCTGGAGCCCAGCGTACAATGAGCAGTTCTTC. It codes for CAWSPAYNEQFF.

The chain has TRBV7-3 and TRBJ2-1; unclear D gene. This CDR3 contains 12 residues. Germline loops: CDR1 SGHTA, CDR2 FQGTGA. Trimming stripped 1 base from V and 9 bases from J, with 7 bases between. The CDR3 nucleotides are TGTGCCAGCAGCTTAATAGGTCGTGAGCAGTTCTTC. Protein sequence: CASSLIGREQFF.

The J gene is TRBJ2-2, the V gene TRBV9; TRBD1 matches 8 bases. The V and J ends lost 1 base and 4 bases, in that order; junction bases with no gene match: 6. Germline assignment: CDR1 SGDLS and CDR2 YYNGEE. The CDR3 is 16 residues long. CDR3 bases: TGTGCCAGCAGCGTACAGGGGGCGCCGGGCACCGGGGAGCTGTTTTTT. Translated: CASSVQGAPGTGELFF.

The rearrangement joins TRBV5-1 to TRBJ2-5; 12 bases are a match to TRBD2. This CDR3 comprises 15 residues. Germline lookup yields CDR1 SGHRS and CDR2 YFSETQ. V was pared by 0 bases and J by 5 bases, with 2 bases of the junction left unmatched. For the CDR3, the DNA is TGCGCCAGCAGCTTGGCCGGGACTAGCGGGGAGACCCAGTACTTC. Translated, it gives CASSLAGTSGETQYF.

CDR3 in DNA: TGCGCCAGCAGTTTGGACAGATACACCGGGGAGCTGTTTTTT. Encoded protein: CASSLDRYTGELFF. The J gene is TRBJ2-2, the V gene TRBV10-2; TRBD1 is a possible D gene (6 bases). The CDR3 contains 14 residues. The V gene's germline CDR1 is WSHSY and CDR2 SAAADI. Trimming stripped 5 bases from V and 3 bases from J, with 10 bases between.

This chain uses TRBV15 with TRBJ2-5; possibly TRBD2 for D (5 bases). V lost 7 bases, J lost 4 bases, and 22 bases lay in between. Germline values: CDR1 LNHNV, CDR2 YYDKDF (reference sequence). This CDR3 is 16 amino acids long. CDR3 nucleotides: TGTGCCACCAACCTTAGTCCGACGGGAAGTATAGAGACCCAGTACTTC. This translates into CATNLSPTGSIETQYF.

The J gene is TRBJ1-2, the V gene TRBV7-2; 7 nucleotides agree with TRBD1. Germline-derived CDR1 and CDR2 are SGHTA and FQGNSA. The CDR3 spans 14 residues. The V and J ends lost 4 bases and 4 bases, in that order; junction bases with no gene match: 6. The CDR3 spells CASSYGTAIYGYTF. DNA for the CDR3: TGTGCCAGCAGCTACGGGACAGCTATCTATGGCTACACCTTC.

V gene TRBV10-2 combines with J gene TRBJ2-7; the D gene could be TRBD1 or TRBD2 (5 bases each). The germline V gene has CDR1 WSHSY and CDR2 SAAADI. The length of the CDR3 is 14 residues. Trimming pared 10 bases from V and 6 bases from J, leaving 22 bases between. The CDR3 DNA is TGCGCCACCGGGGACCGGGTTGGGACCTCCGAGCAGTACGTC. Amino acid sequence: CATGDRVGTSEQYV.

The rearrangement joins TRBV18 to TRBJ1-1, with D perhaps TRBD1 (5 bases). In germline, CDR1 is KGHSH, CDR2 LQKENI. CDR3 length: 13 amino acids. V dropped 4 bases and J dropped 1 base, with 7 bases sitting between them. This CDR3 is CASSRGGNTEAFF. DNA of the CDR3: TGTGCCAGCTCACGGGGGGGGAACACTGAAGCTTTCTTT.

The V call is TRBV24-1, the J call TRBJ2-3, with 8 bases matching TRBD1. The CDR3 consists of 17 residues. Germline V gene data show CDR1 as KGHDR and CDR2 as SFDVKD. The ends lost 4 bases at V and 0 bases at J; junction bases unmatched: 8. CDR3 sequence reads: CATSDPGQGSSTDTQYF. CDR3 nucleotide sequence: TGTGCCACCAGTGACCCCGGACAGGGCTCTAGCACAGATACGCAGTATTTT.

The V call is TRBV19, the J call TRBJ2-1; perhaps TRBD2 as D (5 bases). Germline CDR1 LNHDA, CDR2 SQIVND (reference sequence). The CDR3 contains 15 residues. V lost 4 bases, J lost 9 bases, and 19 bases lay in between. CDR3 nucleotide sequence: TGTGCCAGTAGTAATCCGGGGTCCCTCATAGGTGAGCAGTTCTTC. This encodes CASSNPGSLIGEQFF. The variable domain in full, completed from reference TRBV19 and TRBJ2-1, reads DGGITQSPKYLFRKEGQNVTLSCEQNLNHDAMYWYRQDPGQGLRLIYYSQIVNDFQKGDIAEGYSVSREKKESFPLTVTSAQKNPTAFYLCASSNPGSLIGEQFFGPGTRLTVL.

The V and J genes are TRBV19 and TRBJ1-5, with D unresolved. The CDR3 consists of 15 residues. Trimming pared 3 bases from V and 3 bases from J, leaving 12 bases between. CDR1 and CDR2 from the germline V gene are LNHDA and SQIVND (reference sequence). CDR3 in DNA: TGTGCCAGTAGTATCAGTGGAGGCCTCAATCAGCCCCAGCATTTT. This encodes CASSISGGLNQPQHF.

This clone was found once. J is TRBJ2-5 and V is TRBV3-1 (or the pseudogene TRBV3-2); 9 positions match TRBD1. This CDR3 is built from 16 residues. Trimming cost V 4 bases and J 5 bases; bases outside gene matches: 11. Per germline, CDR1 LGHDT and CDR2 YNNKEL (reference sequence). CDR3 loop: CASSPSSGTGWETQYF. CDR3 nucleotide sequence: TGTGCCAGCAGCCCCTCATCCGGGACAGGGTGGGAGACCCAGTACTTC.

In DNA, the CDR3 is TGTGCCAGCAGATCCCGGGGTGCAGGAGATACGCAGTATTTT. It translates to CASRSRGAGDTQYF. This chain uses TRBV7-2 with TRBJ2-3, with TRBD2 as a possible D gene (5 bases). Per the germline V gene, CDR1 is SGHTA and CDR2 is FQGNSA. The germline V and J ends were trimmed by 6 bases and 5 bases, with 15 bases remaining between them. The CDR3 loop spans 14 amino acids.

The rearrangement links TRBV24-1 to TRBJ2-2; 15 bases fit TRBD2. Germline V gene sequence: CDR1 KGHDR, CDR2 SFDVKD. J gave up 6 bases and V 10 bases, and 2 bases lay outside the gene matches. The CDR3 runs 14 residues. The DNA of the CDR3 is TGTGCCACGGGACTAGCGGGGGGATCCGGGGAGCTGTTTTTT. Translating it yields CATGLAGGSGELFF.

The V and J genes are TRBV12-3 or TRBV12-4 and TRBJ1-2; the match to TRBD1 covers 8 bases. The length of the CDR3 is 12 residues. The V gene end was trimmed by 5 bases and the J gene end by 8 bases; junction bases not matched to a gene: 4. CDR3 protein: CASSTDRGGYTF. DNA for the CDR3: TGTGCCAGCAGTACCGACAGGGGAGGCTACACCTTC.

This clone was detected once. The chain links TRBV15 to TRBJ1-4; a possible D gene is TRBD1 (5 bases). Germline assignment: CDR1 LNHNV and CDR2 YYDKDF (reference sequence). CDR3 length equals 16 residues. V lost 0 bases and J 6 bases, leaving 14 bases between the germline ends. The CDR3 loop reads CATSRDRQRGDEKLFF. The CDR3 DNA reads TGTGCCACCAGCAGAGATAGACAGCGAGGGGATGAAAAACTGTTTTTT. Full variable domain (outside the CDR3, taken from reference TRBV15 and TRBJ1-4): DAMVIQNPRYQVTQFGKPVTLSCSQTLNHNVMYWYQQKSSQAPKLLFHYYDKDFNNEADTPDNFQSRRPNTSFCFLDIRSPGLGDTAMYLCATSRDRQRGDEKLFFGSGTQLSVL.

This chain joins TRBV5-1 and TRBJ2-7; D may be TRBD1 or TRBD2 (5 bases each). CDR3 length equals 14 residues. Between the trimmed V and J ends, which lost 3 bases and 2 bases, there was a span of 12 bases. In germline, CDR1 is SGHRS, CDR2 YFSETQ. In nucleotides, the CDR3 is TGCGCCAGCAGCTCCCTAGGGGACCCCTACGAGCAGTACGTC. Translated: CASSSLGDPYEQYV.

The chain links TRBV11-3 to TRBJ2-3; D is perhaps TRBD2 (6 bases). This CDR3 has 13 residues. The germline V gene has CDR1 SGHNT and CDR2 YENEEA. Trimming removed 2 bases at V and 5 bases at J, with 8 bases between. CDR3 nucleotides: TGTGCCAGCAGCTTAATGGGGGGAGATACGCAGTATTTT. Translating it yields CASSLMGGDTQYF. Using reference TRBV11-3 and TRBJ2-3 for the parts outside the CDR3, the full variable domain is EAGVVQSPRYKIIEKKQPVAFWCNPISGHNTLYWYLQNLGQGPELLIRYENEEAVDDSQLPKDRFSAERLKGVDSTLKIQPAELGDSAVYLCASSLMGGDTQYFGPGTRLTVL.

This chain joins TRBV6-5 and TRBJ1-1; 7 positions agree with TRBD1. The CDR3 length is 14 residues. V was clipped by 8 bases and J by 5 bases; unmatched bases: 11. CDR1 and CDR2 (germline): MNHEY, SVGAGI. CDR3 residues: CASGQGGAGTEAFF. The CDR3 region has the DNA TGTGCCAGCGGCCAGGGGGGGGCAGGGACTGAAGCTTTCTTT.